The 7 T cell receptor beta chains presented below share a single source sample, sequenced in a study of identical twins. TCRdb re-called the 5' RACE reads with MiXCR, one entry per CDR3 protein. The sample consists of approximately 1.8 million distinct CDR3 sequences, less than 40% of them appearing once. Sequencing was done on a sample of cord blood. The receptors originated from a newborn girl in good health.

This clonotype occurred a few times. The chain couples TRBV12-3 or TRBV12-4 to TRBJ2-1; TRBD2 matches at 7 bases. CDR3 length equals 18 residues. V shed 3 bases, J shed 1 base, and the junction held 12 bases outside the gene matches. CDR3 in DNA: TGTGCCAGCAGTTTCCCACTAGCGTCAAGGGGATCCTACAATGAGCAGTTCTTC. Amino acids: CASSFPLASRGSYNEQFF.

With respect to this clonotype: The junction departs from the called germline gene at one end, perhaps through a read error. The rearrangement uses TRBV11-2 and TRBJ2-3; 16 bases are shared with TRBD2. The CDR3 is 22 amino acids. The germline gives CDR1 SGHAT, CDR2 FQNNGV. In DNA form, the CDR3 reads TGTGCCAGCAGCCCCCATTCCGGGACTAGCGGGAGGGCCAAAGTGATCACAGATACGCAGAATTTT. Amino acid sequence: CASSPHSGTSGRAKVITDTQNF.

With regard to this clonotype: This sequence may be a read error, since a much larger clone differs from it by one base. The genes are TRBV10-3 and TRBJ2-4; D unresolved. Germline CDR1 is ENHRY and CDR2 is SYGVKD. Trimming took off 5 bases at V and 3 bases at J, with 8 bases between the two ends. This CDR3 has 13 amino acids. In nucleotides, the CDR3 is TGTGCCATCAGTAGGAACGGCAAAAACATTCAGTACTTC. Its translation is CAISRNGKNIQYF.

The chain couples TRBV11-2 to TRBJ1-4; D is perhaps TRBD1 (6 bases). Germline lookup yields CDR1 SGHAT and CDR2 FQNNGV. This CDR3 is built from 16 residues. V was trimmed by 3 bases and J by 7 bases, leaving 18 bases between them. The CDR3 DNA follows: TGTGCCAGCAGCTTCCCGACAGGATATAGGGGTGAAAAACTGTTTTTT. Protein product: CASSFPTGYRGEKLFF.

The genes are TRBV4-1 and TRBJ2-1; D is perhaps TRBD1 or TRBD2 (10 bases each). The germline V and J ends were trimmed by 6 bases and 5 bases, with 32 bases remaining between them. The CDR3 runs 20 residues. Germline CDR1 is MGHRA and CDR2 is YSYEKL. CDR3 sequence: CASRLSSGQGPSGSNNEQFF. CDR3 DNA sequence: TGCGCCAGCAGATTATCATCGGGACAGGGGCCTAGCGGGAGTAACAATGAGCAGTTCTTC.

The V call is TRBV12-3 or TRBV12-4, the J call TRBJ2-1; perhaps TRBD2 as D (7 bases). The CDR3 consists of 15 residues. V lost 6 bases and J 8 bases, leaving 20 bases between the germline ends. The CDR3 sequence is CASSPASGGGYEQFF. The CDR3, as DNA: TGTGCCAGCAGCCCGGCTTCGGGGGGCGGCTATGAGCAGTTCTTC.

This clonotype was picked up one time. The V gene is TRBV7-2, the J gene TRBJ1-1; no firm D call. This CDR3 spans 15 amino acids. The V gene's germline CDR1 is SGHTA and CDR2 FQGNSA. V lost 0 bases to trimming and J lost 3 bases, with 11 bases between them. This chain's CDR3 is CASSLAPVPDTEAFF. In DNA, the CDR3 is TGTGCCAGCAGCTTAGCGCCAGTCCCGGACACTGAAGCTTTCTTT.